The present entry profiles one TCR beta chain with its context. The data are from a study of identifying expanded T cells in peripheral blood. CDR3 length equals 16 residues. Germline V gene data show CDR1 as SGHVS and CDR2 as FQNEAQ. Between the trimmed V and J ends, which lost 0 bases and 0 bases, there was a span of 9 bases. Sequencing used immunoSEQ multiplex PCR; TCRdb keeps in-frame clones, though not all of them. The sample carries 60,000 or so clones, about 80% recorded once. This clonotype originated in a person aged 18 to 70 in good health. The V gene is TRBV7-8, the J gene TRBJ1-3; D gene ambiguous. Material: blood. The CDR3 loop reads CASSLARLFSGNTIYF. The CDR3 DNA is TGTGCCAGCAGCTTAGCGCGACTTTTCTCTGGAAACACCATATATTTT.